Listed below are T cell receptor beta chains from one sample, sequenced in a study of PD-1 blockade in classical Hodgkin lymphoma. Profiled with immunoSEQ multiplex PCR; TCRdb holds only in-frame clones, not every one. The sample shows around 30,000 clones, about 82% of them seen only once. The specimen comprised peripheral blood mononuclear cells (PBMCs), sampled before the fourth cycle of nivolumab. The receptors shown here come from a human donor with classical Hodgkin lymphoma. Both conserved end residues are part of each CDR3. A D gene is named only where the DNA matches it firmly. Clone size appears in some rows only: once, few, many, or a class for an expanded clone.

D | J | size | V | CDR3 | DNA
NA | TRBJ2-5 | NA | TRBV7-9 | CASSLEGGQETQYF | TGTGCCAGCAGCTTAGAGGGGGGCCAAGAGACCCAGTACTTC
TRBD2 | TRBJ2-1 | NA | TRBV19 | CASSRTSGVYNEQFF | TGTGCCAGTAGTAGGACTAGCGGAGTCTACAATGAGCAGTTCTTC
TRBD1 | TRBJ2-7 | NA | TRBV9 | CASSPRQGVFYEQYF | TGTGCCAGCAGCCCCCGACAGGGTGTTTTCTACGAGCAGTACTTC
NA | TRBJ2-5 | NA | TRBV7-7 | CASSPRSKATQDETQYF | TGTGCCAGCAGCCCCAGAAGTAAGGCTACACAAGATGAGACCCAGTACTTC
NA | TRBJ2-2 | NA | TRBV6-5 | CASSYSGTGELFF | TGTGCCAGCAGTTACTCTGGCACCGGGGAGCTGTTTTTT
NA | TRBJ1-1 | once | TRBV5-1 | CASSPRVDTEAFF | TGCGCCAGCAGCCCGAGGGTGGACACTGAAGCTTTCTTT
NA | TRBJ1-1 | NA | TRBV7-7 | CASSTGMGTEAFF | TGTGCTAGCAGCACAGGGATGGGCACTGAAGCTTTCTTT
TRBD2 | TRBJ2-7 | NA | TRBV7-9 | CASSLSGDVGEQYF | TGTGCCAGCAGCTTAAGCGGGGACGTGGGCGAGCAGTACTTC
NA | TRBJ2-7 | few | TRBV11-3 | CASSLGGGQYEQYF | TGTGCCAGCAGCTTAGGGGGCGGGCAATACGAGCAGTACTTC
TRBD2 | TRBJ2-3 | NA | TRBV27 | CASSAGGGPSTDTQYF | TGTGCCAGCAGTGCCGGGGGGGGGCCAAGCACAGATACGCAGTATTTT
TRBD1 | TRBJ2-5 | NA | TRBV15 | CATSSPGTGGLQTQYF | TGTGCCACCAGCAGCCCCGGGACAGGGGGTTTACAGACCCAGTACTTC
TRBD1 | TRBJ2-7 | few | TRBV10-2 | CASSESHRGNEQYF | TGCGCCAGCAGTGAGTCGCACAGGGGGAACGAGCAGTACTTC
NA | TRBJ1-5 | once | TRBV5-1 | CASSLDSNQPQHF | TGCGCCAGCAGCTTGGATAGCAATCAGCCCCAGCATTTT
NA | TRBJ2-7 | NA | TRBV29-1 | CSVVTSVGQYF | TGCAGCGTTGTTACGAGTGTAGGGCAGTACTTC
NA | TRBJ2-1 | NA | TRBV14 | CASSQEIGSEQFF | TGTGCCAGCAGCCAAGAGATCGGGAGTGAGCAGTTCTTC
NA | TRBJ2-3 | NA | TRBV6-6 | CASSRDKLDTQYF | TGTGCCAGCAGTCGGGACAAGCTGGATACGCAGTATTTT
NA | TRBJ2-2 | NA | TRBV6-4 | CASSSGETGELFF | TGTGCCAGCAGCTCCGGGGAAACCGGGGAGCTGTTTTTT
NA | TRBJ2-6 | NA | TRBV30 | CAWSEPGANVLTF | TGTGCCTGGAGTGAGCCTGGGGCCAACGTCCTGACTTTC
TRBD2 | TRBJ2-1 | NA | TRBV2 | CASSVAGGYNEQFF | TGTGCCAGCAGCGTAGCGGGAGGCTACAATGAGCAGTTCTTC
NA | TRBJ2-7 | NA | TRBV2 | CASSSPTGAYEQYF | TGTGCCAGCAGTTCTCCGACAGGCGCCTACGAGCAGTACTTC
TRBD1 | TRBJ1-5 | few | TRBV28 | CASSLAKTGANNQPQHF | TGTGCCAGCAGTTTAGCCAAAACAGGGGCGAACAATCAGCCCCAGCATTTT
NA | TRBJ1-2 | NA | TRBV29-1 | CSVAEWDRADGYTF | TGCAGCGTCGCAGAATGGGACCGCGCCGATGGCTACACCTTC
NA | TRBJ2-3 | once | TRBV5-1 | CASSLAGAGARDTQYF | TGCGCCAGCAGCTTGGCGGGGGCGGGAGCGAGAGATACGCAGTATTTT
NA | TRBJ1-5 | NA | TRBV6-5 | CASSERQGNQPQHF | TGTGCCAGCAGTGAACGACAGGGCAATCAGCCCCAGCATTTT
NA | TRBJ2-3 | NA | TRBV7-9 | CASSTRAGTTDTQYF | TGTGCCAGCAGCACAAGGGCAGGGACCACAGATACGCAGTATTTT
NA | TRBJ2-3 | NA | TRBV27 | CASSRFTDTQYF | TGTGCCAGCAGTCGATTCACAGATACGCAGTATTTT
NA | TRBJ1-2 | NA | TRBV6-1 | CASSEKVGTSNYGYTF | TGTGCCAGCAGTGAAAAGGTGGGCACCTCTAACTATGGCTACACCTTC
NA | TRBJ1-2 | NA | TRBV6-1 | CASTQDYGYTF | TGTGCCAGCACTCAGGACTATGGCTACACCTTC
NA | TRBJ1-2 | once | TRBV6-5 | CASSYGESYGYTF | TGTGCCAGCAGTTACGGAGAATCATATGGCTACACCTTC
NA | TRBJ2-2 | NA | TRBV6-6 | CASSYGGYTGELFF | TGTGCCAGCAGTTACGGGGGGTACACCGGGGAGCTGTTTTTT
TRBD1 | TRBJ1-2 | NA | TRBV28 | CASSDQGANGGYTF | TGTGCCAGCAGTGATCAGGGGGCAAATGGTGGCTACACCTTC
NA | TRBJ1-5 | few | TRBV2 | CACKKGGNQPQHF | TGTGCCTGCAAGAAGGGGGGAAATCAGCCCCAGCATTTT
TRBD1 | TRBJ2-7 | NA | TRBV28 | CASSLKGAPSYEQYF | TGTGCCAGCAGCCTAAAGGGGGCCCCCTCCTACGAGCAGTACTTC
NA | TRBJ2-1 | NA | TRBV5-1 | CASSLDPAGNEQFF | TGCGCCAGCAGCTTGGATCCCGCCGGCAATGAGCAGTTCTTC
NA | TRBJ2-3 | few | TRBV6-6 | CASSFIFGTSTDTQYF | TGTGCCAGCAGTTTTATATTCGGGACTAGCACAGATACGCAGTATTTT
NA | TRBJ2-7 | NA | TRBV6-1 | CASSETETYEQYF | TGTGCCAGCAGTGAGACAGAGACCTACGAGCAGTACTTC
NA | TRBJ1-1 | NA | TRBV5-1 | CASSQGRDTNTEAFF | TGCGCCAGCAGCCAAGGCCGGGACACGAACACTGAAGCTTTCTTT
NA | TRBJ1-5 | NA | TRBV5-1 | CASSPGQSSNQPQHF | TGCGCCAGCAGCCCCGGACAGAGTAGCAATCAGCCCCAGCATTTT
TRBD1 | TRBJ1-4 | NA | TRBV28 | CASSLVGQGLNRANEKLFF | TGTGCCAGCAGTTTGGTGGGACAGGGTCTTAACAGGGCTAATGAAAAACTGTTTTTT
TRBD2 | TRBJ2-6 | NA | TRBV19 | CAGTSGNVLTF | TGTGCCGGCACTAGCGGCAACGTCCTGACTTTC
NA | TRBJ1-1 | NA | TRBV18 | CASSPRQVIEGNTEAFF | TGTGCCAGCTCACCACGGCAGGTGATCGAGGGGAACACTGAAGCTTTCTTT
NA | TRBJ2-7 | NA | TRBV5-5 | CASTAGYEQYF | TGTGCCAGTACGGCCGGCTACGAGCAGTACTTC
NA | TRBJ1-1 | NA | TRBV27 | CASSLIAGSEAFF | TGTGCCAGCAGTTTAATAGCCGGGTCTGAAGCTTTCTTT
NA | TRBJ2-4 | NA | TRBV5-6 | CASSFTGVAKNIQYF | TGTGCCAGCAGCTTTACGGGAGTGGCCAAAAACATTCAGTACTTC
NA | TRBJ2-5 | NA | TRBV5-1 | CASSLYSGLQETQYF | TGCGCCAGCAGCTTGTATTCAGGGCTCCAAGAGACCCAGTACTTC
TRBD2 | TRBJ2-1 | NA | TRBV19 | CASSIASLGGGEQFF | TGTGCCAGTAGTATAGCCTCACTGGGGGGAGGGGAGCAGTTCTTC
NA | TRBJ2-7 | NA | TRBV7-9 | CASTKQGHYEQYF | TGTGCCAGCACCAAACAGGGACACTACGAGCAGTACTTC
NA | TRBJ1-1 | NA | TRBV6-6 | CASDPGTANTEAFF | TGTGCCAGCGACCCCGGGACGGCGAACACTGAAGCTTTCTTT
TRBD1 | TRBJ2-3 | NA | TRBV28 | CASSFPTGGADTQYF | TGTGCCAGCAGTTTCCCGACAGGGGGCGCGGATACGCAGTATTTT
NA | TRBJ2-1 | NA | TRBV7-9 | CASSLAVSSSYNEQFF | TGTGCCAGCAGCTTAGCTGTCTCAAGCTCCTACAATGAGCAGTTCTTC
TRBD2 | TRBJ2-1 | NA | TRBV29-1 | CSVAPTSGSIHEQFF | TGCAGCGTTGCTCCGACTAGCGGGAGCATTCATGAGCAGTTCTTC
NA | TRBJ2-5 | NA | TRBV5-1 | CASSLAFETQYF | TGCGCCAGCAGCTTGGCCTTTGAGACCCAGTACTTC
NA | TRBJ2-7 | few | TRBV7-9 | CASSLGTYEQYF | TGTGCCAGCAGCTTAGGGACCTACGAGCAGTACTTC
NA | TRBJ2-7 | NA | TRBV5-5 | CASSLGGAPTEQYF | TGTGCCAGCAGCTTGGGGGGGGCGCCCACCGAGCAGTACTTC
NA | TRBJ2-7 | NA | TRBV28 | CASSSPPYEQYF | TGTGCCAGCAGTTCCCCCCCCTACGAGCAGTACTTC
TRBD2 | TRBJ2-6 | NA | TRBV10-3 | CAVSGTQTSGANVLTF | TGTGCCGTCAGCGGGACCCAAACATCTGGGGCCAACGTCCTGACTTTC
NA | TRBJ2-7 | NA | TRBV5-1 | CASSLGEAHEQYF | TGCGCCAGCAGCTTGGGGGAGGCCCACGAGCAGTACTTC
NA | TRBJ1-1 | NA | TRBV11-2 | CASSSIQGGTEAFF | TGTGCCAGCAGCTCAATACAGGGTGGTACTGAAGCTTTCTTT